Sequencing of this T cell receptor beta chain was carried out in a study of blood T cell repertoires in COVID-19. The CDR3 is made up of 15 amino acids. CDR1 and CDR2 from the germline V gene are LNHDA and SQIVND (reference sequence). With 0 bases removed from V and 1 base from J, the gap between germline ends came to 9 bases. The repertoire was sequenced with immunoSEQ multiplex PCR; TCRdb's copy has only in-frame clones and lacks some. There are 250,000 to 350,000 clones in the sample; approximately 90% occur only once, and approximately 2% lies in the top ten. Sequences were obtained from PBMCs or T cells enriched from blood (not recorded which). The receptor's source is a woman in her sixties in a cohort exposed to, infected with or recovered from COVID-19 (not recorded which). The chain couples TRBV19 to TRBJ2-5, with a possible D match to TRBD1 (6 bases). CDR3 region: CASSIERGIQETQYF. The CDR3 nucleotides read TGTGCCAGTAGTATAGAGAGGGGGATCCAAGAGACCCAGTACTTC.